A selection of T cell receptor beta chains follows, all from one sample in a study of T cell repertoires in cytomegalovirus infection. MiXCR, applied by TCRdb to the reads, yields one record per CDR3 protein. Of hundreds of thousands of distinct CDR3 sequences in the sample, about a third are singletons; the top ten hold roughly 12%. Antigens for these TCRs are unknown. The sample in question was cultured CD8+ T cells from PBMCs, obtained from culture after CMV antigen stimulation. Every receptor here comes from a human donor in good health (CMV status not recorded). Some clones in this sample may be carry-over from other donors' samples. Each CDR3 is given with its conserved first and last residue. D genes are given only for firm matches.

D: NA
V: TRBV7-9
J: TRBJ2-7
CDR3: CASSAPGYSYEQYF

D: TRBD1
V: TRBV7-9
J: TRBJ2-1
CDR3: CASSSQGGIRGNEQFF

D: NA
V: TRBV7-2
J: TRBJ1-1
CDR3: CASSLFQSLMNTEAFF

D: NA
V: TRBV4-2
J: TRBJ1-5
CDR3: CASSHLGDIDQPQHF

D: NA
V: TRBV6-5
J: TRBJ1-6
CDR3: CASSYSLGARSPLHF

D: TRBD2
V: TRBV6-1
J: TRBJ2-1
CDR3: CASSEPTSGDQYNEQFF

D: NA
V: TRBV27
J: TRBJ1-6
CDR3: CATGGPAYSPLHF

D: TRBD2
V: TRBV3-1
J: TRBJ2-3
CDR3: CASSQEDLETSGGDTDTQYF

D: NA
V: TRBV10-1
J: TRBJ1-5
CDR3: CASSESEDQPQHF

D: NA
V: TRBV4-1
J: TRBJ2-5
CDR3: CASSQDLTAGAFETQYF

D: TRBD2
V: TRBV5-5
J: TRBJ2-7
CDR3: CASSVTSGAYEQYF

D: NA
V: TRBV27
J: TRBJ1-1
CDR3: CASSRGTYMNTEAFF

D: TRBD1
V: TRBV12-3/TRBV12-4
J: TRBJ1-5
CDR3: CASSSGDRGSNQPQHF

D: TRBD2
V: TRBV5-6
J: TRBJ2-1
CDR3: CASSLVAGDYNEQFF

D: TRBD1
V: TRBV28
J: TRBJ1-4
CDR3: CASRPTGGYNEKLFF

D: NA
V: TRBV6-5
J: TRBJ2-4
CDR3: CASSIGQKNIQYF

D: TRBD2
V: TRBV6-4
J: TRBJ2-1
CDR3: CANSALAGGWNEQFF

D: TRBD2
V: TRBV12-3/TRBV12-4
J: TRBJ2-3
CDR3: CASSPSGGEDTQYF

D: NA
V: TRBV6-6
J: TRBJ1-2
CDR3: CASLRTRELGGYTF

D: NA
V: TRBV7-2
J: TRBJ2-2
CDR3: CASSHREDTGELFF

D: NA
V: TRBV7-9
J: TRBJ1-2
CDR3: CASSSAPQGNYGYTF

D: NA
V: TRBV11-3
J: TRBJ1-1
CDR3: CASSAWCPNTEAFF

D: NA
V: TRBV19
J: TRBJ1-2
CDR3: CASSIDSGYGYTF

D: TRBD1
V: TRBV27
J: TRBJ2-1
CDR3: CASSAGQGDYNEQFF

D: NA
V: TRBV7-6
J: TRBJ2-6
CDR3: CASSGSGANVLTF

D: NA
V: TRBV19
J: TRBJ1-1
CDR3: CASSNWRQGGTEAFF

D: TRBD1
V: TRBV7-3
J: TRBJ2-1
CDR3: CASSLGQGSHEQFF

D: TRBD1
V: TRBV7-9
J: TRBJ2-5
CDR3: CASSLGQGLGETQYF

D: TRBD1
V: TRBV4-2
J: TRBJ2-1
CDR3: CVSSQGGTGSSYNEQFF

D: NA
V: TRBV27
J: TRBJ1-1
CDR3: CASTPGSLSGSLLMNTEAFF

D: NA
V: TRBV6-2/TRBV6-3
J: TRBJ1-1
CDR3: CASREQGYDTEAFF

D: NA
V: TRBV13
J: TRBJ1-5
CDR3: CASSARDSNQPQHF

D: NA
V: TRBV5-6
J: TRBJ2-1
CDR3: CASSETNNEQFF

D: TRBD1
V: TRBV25-1
J: TRBJ2-7
CDR3: CASTPRDRASYEQYF

D: NA
V: TRBV25-1
J: TRBJ2-7
CDR3: CASSGNYEQYF

D: NA
V: TRBV12-3/TRBV12-4
J: TRBJ1-1
CDR3: CASSPPGRTEAFF

D: TRBD1
V: TRBV19
J: TRBJ1-2
CDR3: CVSYDRGYGYTF

D: NA
V: TRBV27
J: TRBJ2-7
CDR3: CASTTASNYEQYF

D: NA
V: TRBV10-3
J: TRBJ1-1
CDR3: CAISELKGRANTEAFF

D: NA
V: TRBV4-1
J: TRBJ2-3
CDR3: CASSQEGASGDTQYF

D: TRBD1
V: TRBV9
J: TRBJ2-1
CDR3: CASSETGGAVYEQFF

D: NA
V: TRBV19
J: TRBJ2-5
CDR3: CASSMGHEETQYF

D: NA
V: TRBV12-3/TRBV12-4
J: TRBJ1-2
CDR3: CASSLRVGYTF

D: NA
V: TRBV4-3
J: TRBJ1-2
CDR3: CASSRYPGFHGYTF

D: NA
V: TRBV7-9
J: TRBJ1-1
CDR3: CASSSDLGPNTEAFF

D: TRBD2
V: TRBV5-4
J: TRBJ2-3
CDR3: CASSKLAGRLTDTQYF

D: NA
V: TRBV27
J: TRBJ1-1
CDR3: CASSFSRDIAMNTEAFF

D: TRBD2
V: TRBV15
J: TRBJ2-7
CDR3: CATSRDGASGGLLYEQYF

D: NA
V: TRBV10-3
J: TRBJ1-2
CDR3: CAIITDLGGRYTF

D: NA
V: TRBV7-8
J: TRBJ2-3
CDR3: CASSLITGWPDTQYF

D: NA
V: TRBV9
J: TRBJ2-3
CDR3: CASSVGKVRHTDTQYF

D: NA
V: TRBV7-2
J: TRBJ2-1
CDR3: CASSSKLYSYNEQFF

D: NA
V: TRBV4-1
J: TRBJ1-2
CDR3: CASSHPAGQVYGYTF